This T cell receptor (beta chain) is drawn from a study of T cells in Graves' hyperthyroidism and ophthalmopathy. When ophthalmopathy did not progress within 18 months, Graves' hyperthyroidism was considered stable. Exclusion followed for patients with uncontrolled infection, other autoimmune disease, pregnancy or lactation. This clonotype occurred many times. The antigen is unknown. Authors of the study amplified TCR beta CDR3 regions from RNA transcripts. The HTBI primer set served for first-round RT-PCR of the TCR CDR3. TCRdb reprocessed the multiplex PCR reads via MiXCR and lists one record per CDR3 protein. The data contain hundreds of thousands of distinct CDR3 sequences, around 13% of them singletons. Study-wide findings and caveats: Separation of ophthalmopathy from stable hyperthyroidism was achieved by a 13 V-J model.

This CDR3 is built from 15 residues. Germline loops: CDR1 MNHNY, CDR2 SVGAGI (reference sequence). V shed 1 base, J shed 1 base, and the junction held 4 bases outside the gene matches. The source material was blood. The sequence was collected from a woman aged 18-29 years with Graves' hyperthyroidism. The gene calls are TRBV6-6 and TRBJ2-7; TRBD1 aligns across 7 bases. The CDR3 DNA follows: TGTGCCAGCAGTTACTGGGGACAGAATTCCTACGAGCAGTACTTC. Translation: CASSYWGQNSYEQYF.